The 24 T cell receptor beta chains in this list originate from one sample, sequenced in a study of blood T cell repertoires in COVID-19. Sequenced by immunoSEQ multiplex PCR; TCRdb stores in-frame clones only, minus some. The sample consists of approximately 160,000 clones, approximately 79% of them appearing once. Input material: PBMCs or T cells enriched from blood (not recorded which). The source is a man aged 50 to 60 who had recovered from COVID-19.

The chain joins TRBV2 to TRBJ1-4, with TRBD1 as a possible D gene (5 bases). The ends were cut back, 2 bases at V and 6 bases at J, with 13 bases in the middle. CDR3 length equals 15 residues. The germline V gene encodes CDR1 SNHLY and CDR2 FYNNEI. As DNA, the CDR3 is TGTGCCAGCAGTGAACCCAGGGTAGGCGATGAAAAACTGTTTTTT. Amino acids: CASSEPRVGDEKLFF.

This clone was seen only once. The V and J genes are TRBV14 and TRBJ1-3, with a tentative D call TRBD1 (5 bases). The CDR3 is 17 amino acids. The V gene's germline CDR1 is SGHDN and CDR2 FVKESK. With 2 bases removed from V and 0 bases from J, the gap between germline ends came to 14 bases. In nucleotides, the CDR3 is TGTGCCAGCAGCCAAAGGGCAAGGGGCAGCTCTGGAAACACCATATATTTT. It specifies CASSQRARGSSGNTIYF.

V and J are TRBV30 and TRBJ1-1, with TRBD1 matching over 7 bases. Unmatched junction bases numbered 5, after V lost 5 bases and J lost 5 bases. Germline V gives CDR1 GTSNPN, CDR2 SVGIG (reference sequence). CDR3 size: 12 residues. CDR3 in DNA: TGTGCCTGGGACAGGGTTGAAACTGAAGCTTTCTTT. Its protein product is CAWDRVETEAFF.

This rearrangement joins TRBV9 to TRBJ2-1; tentatively, D is TRBD2 (5 bases). CDR3 length: 18 amino acids. Germline V gives CDR1 SGDLS, CDR2 YYNGEE. The V and J ends lost 3 bases and 1 base respectively, with 20 bases between them. The CDR3 DNA reads TGTGCCAGCAGCGCTTCTATAAGACTACACCGATCCTACAATGAGCAGTTCTTC. It codes for CASSASIRLHRSYNEQFF.

This clone was picked up a small number of times. J is TRBJ2-3 and V is TRBV5-1; 9 bases align to TRBD2. The CDR3 is made up of 15 amino acids. Per the germline V gene, CDR1 is SGHRS and CDR2 is YFSETQ. Trimming removed 6 bases from V and 0 bases from J; junction bases left unmatched: 5. CDR3 loop: CASTAGGTSTDTQYF. The CDR3 bases are TGCGCCAGCACGGCGGGGGGGACTAGCACAGATACGCAGTATTTT.

The rearrangement links TRBV7-9 to TRBJ2-5; the match to TRBD2 covers 9 bases. V was clipped by 5 bases and J by 2 bases; unmatched bases: 15. Germline-derived CDR1 and CDR2 are SEHNR and FQNEAQ (reference sequence). The CDR3 loop spans 18 amino acids. CDR3 sequence (DNA): TGTGCCAGCAGCCCCCGAGGCGGGGGGGCAGGAGGACAAGAGACCCAGTACTTC. Residues: CASSPRGGGAGGQETQYF.

V usage is TRBV11-1 and J usage is TRBJ1-1; 8 nucleotides match TRBD1. The CDR3 has 16 residues. Per germline, CDR1 SGHAT and CDR2 FQDESV (reference sequence). The ends lost 2 bases at V and 5 bases at J; junction bases unmatched: 10. The DNA of the CDR3 is TGTGCCAGCAGCTTACTGCCAGGGGGCGCGTTTACTGAAGCTTTCTTT. It specifies CASSLLPGGAFTEAFF.

This clone has only one observation. The CDR3 is CASSPSDSTGAFF. CDR3 nucleotide sequence: TGTGCCAGCAGCCCTAGCGACTCGACGGGGGCTTTCTTT. V usage is TRBV11-3 and J usage is TRBJ1-1; D remains unclear. CDR1 SGHNT and CDR2 YENEEA come from the germline V gene. This CDR3 spans 13 amino acids. Deletions cut 5 bases from V and 11 bases from J, with 18 bases between.

This chain links TRBV19 with TRBJ1-6; D not certain. This CDR3 spans 13 amino acids. Germline loops: CDR1 LNHDA, CDR2 SQIVND (reference sequence). V lost 5 bases, J lost 6 bases, and 8 bases lay in between. The CDR3 sequence: CASSQPGNSPLHF. As DNA, the CDR3 is TGTGCCAGTAGTCAACCGGGTAATTCACCCCTCCACTTT.

This clone appeared a few times. The chain has TRBV7-9 and TRBJ1-1, with TRBD1 identical over 9 bases. V lost 0 bases, J lost 1 base, and 12 bases stayed unmatched. This CDR3 region has 19 residues. The germline CDR1 and CDR2 sequences are SEHNR and FQNEAQ (reference sequence). The CDR3 bases are TGTGCCAGCAGCTTAGCGCTCATTGTCACAGGGGGCCCGAACACTGAAGCTTTCTTT. It translates to CASSLALIVTGGPNTEAFF.

V is TRBV7-9 and J is TRBJ1-2; perhaps TRBD1 as D (5 bases). The ends were cut back, 0 bases at V and 4 bases at J, with 15 bases in the middle. Germline V gives CDR1 SEHNR, CDR2 FQNEAQ (reference sequence). The length of the CDR3 is 16 residues. CDR3 in amino acids: CASSLAAGGGVYGYTF. The CDR3 DNA sequence: TGTGCCAGCAGCTTAGCCGCCGGGGGAGGCGTCTATGGCTACACCTTC. Together with reference TRBV7-9 and TRBJ1-2, the CDR3 gives the full variable domain: DTGVSQNPRHKITKRGQNVTFRCDPISEHNRLYWYRQTLGQGPEFLTYFQNEAQLEKSRLLSDRFSAERPKGSFSTLEIQRTEQGDSAMYLCASSLAAGGGVYGYTFGSGTRLTVV.

This clone was recorded many times. This chain joins TRBV4-2 and TRBJ2-7; TRBD2 aligns across 11 bases. The V and J ends lost 2 bases and 1 base, in that order; junction bases with no gene match: 4. The CDR3 runs to 16 residues. Germline CDR1 is LGHNA and CDR2 is YNFKEQ. The CDR3 sequence: CASSQFSGGGSYEQYF. The CDR3 DNA reads TGTGCCAGCAGCCAATTTAGCGGGGGGGGTTCCTACGAGCAGTACTTC.

Only one count was recorded for this clone. This rearrangement joins TRBV19 to TRBJ1-5; TRBD1 is a possible D gene (6 bases). Trimming left V 4 bases short and J 9 bases short, with 19 bases between. The CDR3 length is 15 residues. Germline assignment: CDR1 LNHDA and CDR2 SQIVND (reference sequence). CDR3 nucleotides: TGTGCCAGTAGTACGGGCCGGGACACCGGCAGGCCCCAGCATTTT. Translation: CASSTGRDTGRPQHF.

This chain connects TRBV5-6 to TRBJ1-1; 7 bases align to TRBD1. The CDR3 contains 14 residues. V was clipped by 4 bases and J by 7 bases; unmatched bases: 10. The germline CDR1 and CDR2 sequences are SGHDT and YYEEEE. The CDR3 here is CASSGDRVWGEAFF. As DNA, the CDR3 is TGTGCCAGCAGCGGTGACAGGGTATGGGGTGAAGCTTTCTTT.

In its sample, this clone was seen once. V and J are TRBV5-1 and TRBJ2-5; 8 bases agree with TRBD2. V gave up 3 bases and J gave up 5 bases; unmatched junction bases: 12. Germline lookup yields CDR1 SGHRS and CDR2 YFSETQ. This CDR3 comprises 16 residues. CDR3 region: CASSSGTSGARETQYF. CDR3 DNA sequence: TGCGCCAGCAGCTCCGGGACTAGTGGGGCCAGGGAGACCCAGTACTTC.

This chain uses TRBV11-3 with TRBJ2-3; 11 bases match TRBD2. With 2 bases clipped from V and 4 bases from J, the junction kept 11 bases outside the gene matches. CDR3 size: 18 residues. Germline V gene sequence: CDR1 SGHNT, CDR2 YENEEA. Here the CDR3 reads CASSLPPSVAGGPDTQYF. CDR3 in DNA: TGTGCCAGCAGCTTACCCCCATCGGTAGCGGGGGGGCCAGATACGCAGTATTTT.

This rearrangement joins TRBV24-1 to TRBJ2-5; TRBD1 matches at 7 bases. The CDR3 sequence is 16 residues long. The J segment lost 5 bases and the V segment lost 6 bases, leaving 14 bases of the junction unmatched. CDR1 KGHDR and CDR2 SFDVKD come from the germline V gene. The CDR3 DNA follows: TGTGCCACCAGTTTGACAGGGTTGTCACTAGTGGAGACCCAGTACTTC. Its translation: CATSLTGLSLVETQYF.

As to this clone: This sample also contains other DNA sequences that code for the same CDR3. The chain employs TRBV27 and TRBJ1-6, with TRBD1 matching over 7 bases. V was clipped by 6 bases and J by 2 bases; unmatched bases: 7. Germline assignment: CDR1 MNHEY and CDR2 SMNVEV (reference sequence). The CDR3 runs to 16 residues. CDR3 bases: TGTGCCAGCAGAAGGGGGCAGGGGACCTATAATTCACCCCTCCACTTT. Translating gives CASRRGQGTYNSPLHF.

The rearrangement joins TRBV7-3 to TRBJ2-7; possibly TRBD2 for D (7 bases). The V gene lost 5 bases and the J gene lost 5 bases, with 19 bases spanning the gap. CDR3 size: 15 residues. Germline loops: CDR1 SGHTA, CDR2 FQGTGA. The CDR3 protein is CASSIGLGGVDEQYF. The CDR3 DNA reads as TGTGCCAGCAGCATCGGACTAGGGGGTGTCGACGAGCAGTACTTC.

The rearrangement links TRBV18 to TRBJ1-5; D gene ambiguous. Trimming left V 1 base short and J 4 bases short, with 8 bases between. This CDR3 has 14 amino acids. Per the germline V gene, CDR1 is KGHSH and CDR2 is LQKENI. CDR3 sequence reads: CASSPQAGNQPQHF. The CDR3 DNA follows: TGTGCCAGCTCACCACAGGCAGGAAATCAGCCCCAGCATTTT.

The chain combines TRBV11-2 with TRBJ2-2; weak D call: TRBD2 (7 bases). The V gene's germline CDR1 is SGHAT and CDR2 FQNNGV. This CDR3 comprises 14 residues. V was pared by 5 bases and J by 3 bases, with 10 bases between. The CDR3 is CASSAGADTGELFF. CDR3 DNA sequence: TGTGCCAGCAGCGCGGGGGCGGACACCGGGGAGCTGTTTTTT.

The chain couples TRBV6-4 to TRBJ1-4, with 9 bases identical to TRBD1. Trimming cost V 4 bases and J 7 bases; bases outside gene matches: 1. There are 13 residues in the CDR3. Looked up from germline, CDR1 is MRHNA and CDR2 is SNTAGT. The CDR3 loop is CASSADRGEKLFF. In DNA, the CDR3 is TGTGCCAGCAGTGCGGACAGGGGTGAAAAACTGTTTTTT.

CDR3 sequence (DNA): TGTGCCAGCAGCCCCCCGGGTAATTACGAGCAGTACTTC. It yields the protein CASSPPGNYEQYF. The chain is built from TRBV7-9 and TRBJ2-7; D call uncertain. Germline CDR1 and CDR2: SEHNR and FQNEAQ (reference sequence). CDR3 length: 13 residues. V lost 5 bases to trimming and J lost 4 bases, with 12 bases between them.

The rearrangement joins TRBV5-1 to TRBJ1-2, with TRBD1 matching over 9 bases. Germline-derived CDR1 and CDR2 are SGHRS and YFSETQ. V was pared by 4 bases and J by 3 bases, with 4 bases of the junction left unmatched. This CDR3 spans 14 amino acids. The CDR3 sequence is CASSTGGADYGYTF. The CDR3 DNA reads TGCGCCAGCAGCACAGGGGGCGCTGACTATGGCTACACCTTC.